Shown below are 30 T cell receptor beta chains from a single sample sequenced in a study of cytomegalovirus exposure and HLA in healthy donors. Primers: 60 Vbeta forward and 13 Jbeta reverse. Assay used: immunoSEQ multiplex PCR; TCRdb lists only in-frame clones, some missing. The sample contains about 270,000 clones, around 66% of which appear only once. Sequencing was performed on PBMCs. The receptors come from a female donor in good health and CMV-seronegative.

This CDR3 reads CAITVGNQPQHF. The CDR3 DNA sequence: TGTGCCATCACCGTCGGCAATCAGCCCCAGCATTTT. The rearrangement joins TRBV10-3 to TRBJ1-5, with unresolved D. Germline V CDR1 and CDR2: ENHRY, SYGVKD. CDR3 length equals 12 residues. Trimming shortened V by 7 bases and J by 2 bases, and 6 bases separated the two germline ends.

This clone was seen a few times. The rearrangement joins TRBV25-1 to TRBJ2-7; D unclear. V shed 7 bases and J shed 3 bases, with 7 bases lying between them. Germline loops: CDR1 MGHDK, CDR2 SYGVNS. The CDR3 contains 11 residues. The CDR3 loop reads CASIGGYEQYF. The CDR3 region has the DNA TGTGCCAGCATTGGCGGCTACGAGCAGTACTTC.

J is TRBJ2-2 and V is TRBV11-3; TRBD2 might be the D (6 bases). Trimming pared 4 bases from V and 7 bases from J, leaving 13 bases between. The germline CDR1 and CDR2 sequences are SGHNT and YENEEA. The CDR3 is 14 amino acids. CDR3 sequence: CASSSIAEFGELFF. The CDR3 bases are TGTGCCAGCAGCTCCATAGCGGAGTTCGGGGAGCTGTTTTTT.

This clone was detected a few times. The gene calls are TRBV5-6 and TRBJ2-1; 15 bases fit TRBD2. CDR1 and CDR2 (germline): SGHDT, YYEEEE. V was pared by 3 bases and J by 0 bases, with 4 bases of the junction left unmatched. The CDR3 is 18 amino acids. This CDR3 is CASSSGTSGRSSYNEQFF. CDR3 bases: TGTGCCAGCAGCTCCGGGACTAGCGGGAGGAGCTCCTACAATGAGCAGTTCTTC.

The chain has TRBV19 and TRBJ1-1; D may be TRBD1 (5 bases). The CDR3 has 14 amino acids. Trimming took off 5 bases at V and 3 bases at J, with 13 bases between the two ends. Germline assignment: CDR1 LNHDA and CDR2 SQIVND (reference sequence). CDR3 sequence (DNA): TGTGCCAGTAGTCCGCCGGGGGGGGACACTGAAGCTTTCTTT. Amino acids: CASSPPGGDTEAFF.

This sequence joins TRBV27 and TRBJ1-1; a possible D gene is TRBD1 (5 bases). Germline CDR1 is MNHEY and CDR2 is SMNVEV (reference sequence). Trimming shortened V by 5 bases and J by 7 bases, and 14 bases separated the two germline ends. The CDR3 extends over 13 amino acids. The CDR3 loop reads CASSPTHRLEAFF. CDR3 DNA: TGTGCCAGCAGTCCTACCCACAGGCTTGAAGCTTTCTTT.

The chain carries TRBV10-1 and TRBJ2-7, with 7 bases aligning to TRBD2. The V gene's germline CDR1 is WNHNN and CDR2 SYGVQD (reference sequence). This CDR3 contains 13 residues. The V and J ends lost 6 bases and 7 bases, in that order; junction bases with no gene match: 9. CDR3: CASSKGGQEEQYF. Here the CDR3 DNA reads TGCGCCAGCAGCAAGGGAGGGCAGGAAGAGCAGTACTTC.

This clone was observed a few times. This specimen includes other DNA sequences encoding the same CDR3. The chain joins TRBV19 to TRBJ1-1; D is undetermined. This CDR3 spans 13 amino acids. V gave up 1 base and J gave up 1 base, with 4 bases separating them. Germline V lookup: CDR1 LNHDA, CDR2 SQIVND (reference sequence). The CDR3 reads CASSIGQNTEAFF. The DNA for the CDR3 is TGTGCCAGTAGTATAGGACAGAACACTGAAGCTTTCTTT.

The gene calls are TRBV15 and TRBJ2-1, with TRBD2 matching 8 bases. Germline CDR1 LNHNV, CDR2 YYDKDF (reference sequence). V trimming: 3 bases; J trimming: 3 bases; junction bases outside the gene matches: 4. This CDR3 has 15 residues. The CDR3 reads CATSRGLGNYNEQFF. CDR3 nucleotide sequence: TGTGCCACCAGCAGGGGACTAGGGAACTACAATGAGCAGTTCTTC.

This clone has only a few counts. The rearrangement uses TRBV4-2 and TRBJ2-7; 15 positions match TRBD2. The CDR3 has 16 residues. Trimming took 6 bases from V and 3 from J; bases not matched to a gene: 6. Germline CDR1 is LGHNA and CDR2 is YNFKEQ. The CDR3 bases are TGTGCCAGCAGTCAACCGGGACTAGCGGGAGGCTACGAGCAGTACTTC. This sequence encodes CASSQPGLAGGYEQYF.

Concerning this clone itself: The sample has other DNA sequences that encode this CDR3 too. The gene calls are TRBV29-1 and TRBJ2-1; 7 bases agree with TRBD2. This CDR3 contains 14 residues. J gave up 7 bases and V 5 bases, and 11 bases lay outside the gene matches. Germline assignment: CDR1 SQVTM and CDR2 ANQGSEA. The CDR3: CSVPARDYQNEQFF. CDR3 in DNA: TGCAGCGTTCCCGCCCGGGACTACCAAAATGAGCAGTTCTTC.

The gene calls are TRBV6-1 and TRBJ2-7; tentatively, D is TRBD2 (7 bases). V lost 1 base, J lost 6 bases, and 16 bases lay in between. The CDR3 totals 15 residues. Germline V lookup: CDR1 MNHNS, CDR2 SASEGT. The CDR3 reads CASSEGGGAFSEQYF. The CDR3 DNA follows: TGTGCCAGCAGTGAAGGGGGGGGCGCTTTCTCCGAGCAGTACTTC.

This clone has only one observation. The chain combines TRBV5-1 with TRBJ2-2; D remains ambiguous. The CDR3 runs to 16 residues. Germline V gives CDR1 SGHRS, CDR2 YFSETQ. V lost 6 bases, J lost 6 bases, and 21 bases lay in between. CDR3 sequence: CASTPRSIRKAGELFF. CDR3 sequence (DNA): TGCGCCAGCACCCCCCGGAGCATCCGAAAGGCCGGGGAGCTGTTTTTT.

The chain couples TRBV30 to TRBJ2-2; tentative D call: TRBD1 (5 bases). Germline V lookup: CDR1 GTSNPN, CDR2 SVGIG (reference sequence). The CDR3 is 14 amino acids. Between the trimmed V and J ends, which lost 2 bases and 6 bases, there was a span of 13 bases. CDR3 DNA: TGTGCCTGGAGTCTCCTGGGGCCGCCCGGGGAGCTGTTTTTT. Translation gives CAWSLLGPPGELFF.

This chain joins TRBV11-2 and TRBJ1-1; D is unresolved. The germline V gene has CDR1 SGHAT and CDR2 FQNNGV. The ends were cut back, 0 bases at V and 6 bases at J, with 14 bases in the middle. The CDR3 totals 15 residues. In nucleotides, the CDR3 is TGTGCCAGCAGCTTAGACCCGGGTGGAGTTCCTGAAGCTTTCTTT. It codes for CASSLDPGGVPEAFF. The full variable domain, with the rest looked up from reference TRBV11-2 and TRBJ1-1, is EAGVAQSPRYKIIEKRQSVAFWCNPISGHATLYWYQQILGQGPKLLIQFQNNGVVDDSQLPKDRFSAERLKGVDSTLKIQPAKLEDSAVYLCASSLDPGGVPEAFFGQGTRLTVV.

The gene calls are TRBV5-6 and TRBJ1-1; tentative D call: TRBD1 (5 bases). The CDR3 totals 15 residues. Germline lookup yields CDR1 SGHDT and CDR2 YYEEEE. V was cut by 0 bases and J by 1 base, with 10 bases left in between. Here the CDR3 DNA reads TGTGCCAGCAGCTTGGCAGGGATTCGGAACACTGAAGCTTTCTTT. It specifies CASSLAGIRNTEAFF.

DNA of the CDR3: TGTGCCAGCAGTTTGGCCTGGAGCACTGAAGCTTTCTTT. This encodes CASSLAWSTEAFF. The J gene is TRBJ1-1, the V gene TRBV27; the D is unclear. Germline V lookup: CDR1 MNHEY, CDR2 SMNVEV (reference sequence). Between the trimmed V and J ends, which lost 3 bases and 4 bases, there was a span of 9 bases. CDR3 length equals 13 residues.

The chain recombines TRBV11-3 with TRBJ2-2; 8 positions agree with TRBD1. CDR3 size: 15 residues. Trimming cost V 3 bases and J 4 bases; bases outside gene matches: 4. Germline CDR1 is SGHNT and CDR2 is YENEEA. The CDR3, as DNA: TGTGCCAGCAGCTTGGGGACAGGAATCACCGGGGAGCTGTTTTTT. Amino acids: CASSLGTGITGELFF.

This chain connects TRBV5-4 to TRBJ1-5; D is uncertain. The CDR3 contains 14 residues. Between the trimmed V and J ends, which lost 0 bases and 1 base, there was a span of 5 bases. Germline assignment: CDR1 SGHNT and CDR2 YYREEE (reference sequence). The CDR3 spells CASSLGESNQPQHF. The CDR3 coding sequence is TGTGCCAGCAGCTTGGGGGAGAGCAATCAGCCCCAGCATTTT.

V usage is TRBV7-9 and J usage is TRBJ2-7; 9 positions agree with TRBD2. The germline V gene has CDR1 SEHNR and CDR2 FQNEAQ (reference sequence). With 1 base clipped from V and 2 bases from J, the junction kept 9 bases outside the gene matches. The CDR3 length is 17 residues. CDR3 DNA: TGTGCCAGCAGCTTAGTTGTCGCGACTAGCGGTACCTACGAGCAGTACTTC. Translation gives CASSLVVATSGTYEQYF.

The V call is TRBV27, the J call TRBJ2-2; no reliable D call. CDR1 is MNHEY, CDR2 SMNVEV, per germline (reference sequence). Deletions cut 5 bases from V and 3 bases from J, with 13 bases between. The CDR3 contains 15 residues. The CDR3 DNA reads TGTGCCAGCAGTCTCTCCAGGCCCTACACCGGGGAGCTGTTTTTT. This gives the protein CASSLSRPYTGELFF.

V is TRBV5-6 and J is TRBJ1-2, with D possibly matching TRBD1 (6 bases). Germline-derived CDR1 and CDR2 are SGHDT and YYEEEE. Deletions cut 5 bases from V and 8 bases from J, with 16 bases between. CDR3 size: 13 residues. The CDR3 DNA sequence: TGTGCCAGCAGGGTTTCAGGGGTTGGGGGCTACACCTTC. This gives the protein CASRVSGVGGYTF.

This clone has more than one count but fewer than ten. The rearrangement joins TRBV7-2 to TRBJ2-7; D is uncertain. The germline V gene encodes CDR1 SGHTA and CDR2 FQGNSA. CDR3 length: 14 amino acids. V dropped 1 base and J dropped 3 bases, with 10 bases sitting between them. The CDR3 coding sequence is TGTGCCAGCAGCTTAGGGAATCTAGGCTACGAGCAGTACTTC. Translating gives CASSLGNLGYEQYF. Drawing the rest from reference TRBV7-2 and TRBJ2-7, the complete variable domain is GAGVSQSPSNKVTEKGKDVELRCDPISGHTALYWYRQSLGQGLEFLIYFQGNSAPDKSGLPSDRFSAERTGGSVSTLTIQRTQQEDSAVYLCASSLGNLGYEQYFGPGTRLTVT.

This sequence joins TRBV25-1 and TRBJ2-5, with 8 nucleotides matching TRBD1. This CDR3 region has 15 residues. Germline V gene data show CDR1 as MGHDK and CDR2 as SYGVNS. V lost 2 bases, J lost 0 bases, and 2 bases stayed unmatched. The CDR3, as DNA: TGTGCCAGCAGTGAAAACAGGGGGTACCAAGAGACCCAGTACTTC. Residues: CASSENRGYQETQYF.

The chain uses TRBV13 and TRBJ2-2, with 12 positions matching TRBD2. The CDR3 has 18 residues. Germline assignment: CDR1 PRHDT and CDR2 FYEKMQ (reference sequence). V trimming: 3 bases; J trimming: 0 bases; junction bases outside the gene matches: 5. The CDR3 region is CASSFRGLAGPNTGELFF. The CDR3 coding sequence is TGTGCCAGCAGCTTCAGGGGACTAGCGGGCCCGAACACCGGGGAGCTGTTTTTT.

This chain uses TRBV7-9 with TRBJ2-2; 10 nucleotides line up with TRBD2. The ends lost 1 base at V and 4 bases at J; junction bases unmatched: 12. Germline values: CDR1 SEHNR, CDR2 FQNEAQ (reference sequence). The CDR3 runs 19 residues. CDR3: CASSLVEGGLAGATGELFF. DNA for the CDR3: TGTGCCAGCAGCTTAGTCGAGGGAGGTCTAGCGGGAGCCACCGGGGAGCTGTTTTTT. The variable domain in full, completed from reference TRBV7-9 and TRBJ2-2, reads DTGVSQNPRHKITKRGQNVTFRCDPISEHNRLYWYRQTLGQGPEFLTYFQNEAQLEKSRLLSDRFSAERPKGSFSTLEIQRTEQGDSAMYLCASSLVEGGLAGATGELFFGEGSRLTVL.

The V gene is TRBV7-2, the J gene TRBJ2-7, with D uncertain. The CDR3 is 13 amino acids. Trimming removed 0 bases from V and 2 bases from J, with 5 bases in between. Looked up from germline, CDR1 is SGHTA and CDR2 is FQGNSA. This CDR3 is CASSLAQTYEQYF. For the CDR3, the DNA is TGTGCCAGCAGCTTAGCGCAGACCTACGAGCAGTACTTC.

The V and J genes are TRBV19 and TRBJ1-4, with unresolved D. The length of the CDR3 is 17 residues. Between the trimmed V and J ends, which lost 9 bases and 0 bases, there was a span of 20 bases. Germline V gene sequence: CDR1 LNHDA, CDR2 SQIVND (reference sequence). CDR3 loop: CARGRRIINPTNEKLFF. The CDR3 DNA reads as TGTGCCAGGGGGAGGAGGATCATAAACCCAACTAATGAAAAACTGTTTTTT.

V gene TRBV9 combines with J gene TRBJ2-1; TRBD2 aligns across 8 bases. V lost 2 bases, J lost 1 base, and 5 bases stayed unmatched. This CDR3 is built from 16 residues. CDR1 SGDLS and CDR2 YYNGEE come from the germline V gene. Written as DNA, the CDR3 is TGTGCCAGCAGCGTTAACCCGGGAGGGTCCTACAATGAGCAGTTCTTC. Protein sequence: CASSVNPGGSYNEQFF.

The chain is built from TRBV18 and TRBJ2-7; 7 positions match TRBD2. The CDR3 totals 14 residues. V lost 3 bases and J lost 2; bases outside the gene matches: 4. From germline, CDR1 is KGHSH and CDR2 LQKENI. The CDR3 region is CASSPPAGTYEQYF. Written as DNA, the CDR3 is TGTGCCAGCTCACCGCCAGCGGGGACCTACGAGCAGTACTTC.